This T cell receptor beta chain was profiled in a study of breast tumors, draining lymph nodes, adjacent tissues. TCRdb analysed the multiplex PCR reads with MiXCR anew, one entry per CDR3 protein. Of 180,000 or so distinct CDR3 sequences listed, about 33% were seen once; the top ten hold about 3.8%. The lymph nodes were axillary draining lymph nodes from breast cancer patients. The CDR3 totals 18 residues. V was clipped by 5 bases and J by 3 bases; unmatched bases: 15. The germline V gene has CDR1 SEHNR and CDR2 FQNEAQ (reference sequence). Sequencing input: axillary lymph node tissue. This receptor was taken from a female donor with breast cancer. Some clones in this sample may be carry-over from other donors' samples. The gene calls are TRBV7-9 and TRBJ2-3; 9 bases line up with TRBD2. CDR3 amino acids: CASSPSLLAGVGTDTQYF. CDR3 bases: TGTGCCAGCAGCCCCTCTTTGTTAGCGGGGGTAGGTACAGATACGCAGTATTTT.